The source of this T cell receptor beta chain is a study of T cells in Graves' hyperthyroidism and ophthalmopathy. Many counts were recorded for this clonotype. Its antigen is not identified. Fresh 10 ml peripheral blood yielded PBMCs. Germline lookup yields CDR1 MNHNS and CDR2 SASEGT. This CDR3 region has 16 residues. The ends lost 6 bases at V and 7 bases at J; junction bases unmatched: 13. TCR beta CDR3 sequences were amplified from RNA transcripts. The HTBI primer set served for first-round RT-PCR of the TCR CDR3. TCRdb reanalysed the multiplex PCR reads using MiXCR and keeps one entry per CDR3 protein. The sample includes about 380,000 distinct CDR3 sequences, approximately 12% seen only once; the top ten take roughly 20%. Study findings and constraints: A model of 13 V-J features distinguished ophthalmopathy from stable hyperthyroidism.

Sample: blood. The chain uses TRBV6-1 and TRBJ2-1; the match to TRBD1 covers 9 bases. This clonotype was sampled from a man aged 25-40 years with Graves' hyperthyroidism that later progressed to Graves' ophthalmopathy. The CDR3 nucleotides are TGTGCCAGCAGACCGCAACCGGGACAGGGCGGGAATGAGCAGTTCTTC. Its protein is CASRPQPGQGGNEQFF.